The 2 T cell receptor beta chains presented below share a single source sample, sequenced in a study of blood T cell repertoires in COVID-19. Repertoires were generated with immunoSEQ multiplex PCR, while TCRdb's copy carries only in-frame clones and drops some. The sample includes 250,000 or so clones, over 80% of them seen just once. Material: PBMCs or T cells enriched from blood (not recorded which). All receptors come from a woman aged 25 to 45 with acute COVID-19.

This chain joins TRBV19 and TRBJ1-5; no clear D. Per germline, CDR1 LNHDA and CDR2 SQIVND (reference sequence). This CDR3 comprises 16 residues. V was shortened by 5 bases and J by 3 bases, with 17 bases between the two germline ends. CDR3 loop: CASSYGDQVPNQPQHF. DNA for the CDR3: TGTGCCAGTAGTTATGGCGACCAGGTCCCCAATCAGCCCCAGCATTTT.

The CDR3 sequence is CASSFGVLGEQYF. In DNA form, the CDR3 reads TGTGCCAGCAGCTTCGGGGTCCTCGGGGAGCAGTACTTC. The chain has TRBV7-3 and TRBJ2-7, with D possibly TRBD2 on 5 matching bases. Deletions cut 3 bases from V and 7 bases from J, with 13 bases between. The CDR3 extends over 13 amino acids. Germline CDR1 is SGHTA and CDR2 is FQGTGA. The full variable domain, in which reference TRBV7-3 and TRBJ2-7 provide the parts outside the CDR3, is GAGVSQTPSNKVTEKGKYVELRCDPISGHTALYWYRQSLGQGPEFLIYFQGTGAADDSGLPNDRFFAVRPEGSVSTLKIQRTERGDSAVYLCASSFGVLGEQYFGPGTRLTVT.